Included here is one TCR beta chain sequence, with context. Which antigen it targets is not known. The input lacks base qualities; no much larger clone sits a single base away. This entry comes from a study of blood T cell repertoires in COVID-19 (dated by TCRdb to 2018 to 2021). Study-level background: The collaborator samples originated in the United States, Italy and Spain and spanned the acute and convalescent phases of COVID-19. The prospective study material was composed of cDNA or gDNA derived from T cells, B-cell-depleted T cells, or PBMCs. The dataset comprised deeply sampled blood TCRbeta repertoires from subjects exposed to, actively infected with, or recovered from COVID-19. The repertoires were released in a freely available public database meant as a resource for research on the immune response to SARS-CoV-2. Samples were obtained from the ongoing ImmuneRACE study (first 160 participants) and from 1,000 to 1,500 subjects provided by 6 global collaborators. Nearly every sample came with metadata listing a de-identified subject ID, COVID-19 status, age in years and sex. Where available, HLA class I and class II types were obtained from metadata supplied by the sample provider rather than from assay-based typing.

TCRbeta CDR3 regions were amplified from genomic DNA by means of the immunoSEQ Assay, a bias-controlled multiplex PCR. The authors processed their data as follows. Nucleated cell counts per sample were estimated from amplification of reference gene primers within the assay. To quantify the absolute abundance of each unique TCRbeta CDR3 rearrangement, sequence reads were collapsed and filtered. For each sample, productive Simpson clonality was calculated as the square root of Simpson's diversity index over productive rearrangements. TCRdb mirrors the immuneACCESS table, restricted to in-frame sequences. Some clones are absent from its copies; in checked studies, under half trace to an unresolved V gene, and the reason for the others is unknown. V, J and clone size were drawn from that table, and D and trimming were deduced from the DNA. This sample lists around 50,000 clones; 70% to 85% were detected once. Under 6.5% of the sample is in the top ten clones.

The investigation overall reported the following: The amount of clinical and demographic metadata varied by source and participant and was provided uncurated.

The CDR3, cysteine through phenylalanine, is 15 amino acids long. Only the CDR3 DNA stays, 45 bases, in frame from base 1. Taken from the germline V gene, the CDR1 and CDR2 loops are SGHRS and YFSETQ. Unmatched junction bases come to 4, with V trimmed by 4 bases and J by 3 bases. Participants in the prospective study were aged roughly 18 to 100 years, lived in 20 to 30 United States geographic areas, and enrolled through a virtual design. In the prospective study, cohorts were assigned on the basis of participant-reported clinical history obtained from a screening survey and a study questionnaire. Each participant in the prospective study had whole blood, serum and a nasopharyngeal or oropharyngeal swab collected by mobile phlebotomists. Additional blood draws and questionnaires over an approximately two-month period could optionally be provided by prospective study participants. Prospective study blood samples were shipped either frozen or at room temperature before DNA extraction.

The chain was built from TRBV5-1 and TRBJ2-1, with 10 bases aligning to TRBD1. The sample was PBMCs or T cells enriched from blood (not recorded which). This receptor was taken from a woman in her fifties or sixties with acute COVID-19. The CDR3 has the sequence CASSKTGGNYNEQFF. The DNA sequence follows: TGCGCCAGCAGCAAGACAGGGGGCAACTACAATGAGCAGTTCTTC.